The text below deals with one T cell receptor (beta chain). Germline CDR1 is LNHDA and CDR2 is SQIVND (reference sequence). The CDR3 consists of 16 residues. Trimming took 6 bases from V and 1 from J; bases not matched to a gene: 7. This record belongs to a study of cytomegalovirus exposure and HLA in healthy donors. PCR used 60 Vbeta primers and 13 Jbeta primers. Assay: immunoSEQ multiplex PCR; the TCRdb copy retains only in-frame clones and omits some. The data show around 97,000 clones, 81% seen once. The clonotype comes from a man in his forties in good health and CMV-seropositive. Sequenced: PBMCs. This chain links TRBV19 with TRBJ1-5, with TRBD1 matching over 9 bases. CDR3 coding DNA: TGTGCCAGTAGCGTGCTGGACAGGGGAAGCAATCAGCCCCAGCATTTT. This sequence encodes CASSVLDRGSNQPQHF.